This T cell receptor (beta chain) was sequenced during a study of cytomegalovirus exposure and HLA in healthy donors. Study overall: A later analysis reported the same platform for the 100 to 150 validation repertoires and the roughly 650 first-cohort repertoires.

Concerning this clone itself: Its antigen remains unknown.

Trimming stripped 2 bases from V and 8 bases from J, with 7 bases between. CDR1 MNHNS and CDR2 SASEGT come from the germline V gene. The CDR3 totals 13 residues. Measured with immunoSEQ multiplex PCR; TCRdb has only the in-frame clones, and not every one. The sample contains tens of thousands of clones, 85% to 95% of which appear only once. The study's findings and limits: Both high specificity and high sensitivity reportedly marked the classifier's diagnosis of cytomegalovirus status. The investigators catalogued 150 or so TCR beta chains as cytomegalovirus-associated. A subsequent analysis found that TCR clusters from the first cohort also tended to co-occur in the approximately 110 validation repertoires, with approximately 95% of cluster scores above 0.

The chain has TRBV6-1 and TRBJ1-6; D is unclear. This sequence was found in a man aged 18-30 years in good health and CMV-seropositive. Specimen: PBMCs. The CDR3 loop is CASSERIDSPLHF. In DNA form, the CDR3 reads TGTGCCAGCAGTGAACGAATAGATTCACCCCTCCACTTT.